One and the same sample provided the 21 T cell receptor beta chains below, sequenced in a study of T-cell reconstitution after alpha-beta-depleted transplantation in children. Construction of the TCRbeta library involved unique molecular identifiers. TCRdb re-called the PCR reads through MiXCR, storing one row per CDR3 protein. The sample consists of 480,000 or so distinct CDR3 sequences, 8% to 11% of them appearing once. Sequenced here: PBMCs, sampled before TCRalphabeta/CD19-depleted stem cell transplant. Receptors were obtained from a child aged 2 to 10 with inherited bone marrow failure, due to receive a stem cell transplant.

At least ten counts were recorded for this clonotype. This sequence joins TRBV27 and TRBJ2-1; D possibly corresponds to TRBD1 (6 bases). The CDR3 is made up of 18 amino acids. Trimming pared 3 bases from V and 9 bases from J, leaving 27 bases between. Germline V gene sequence: CDR1 MNHEY, CDR2 SMNVEV (reference sequence). The CDR3 spells CASSFDGRGDPRVGEQFF. The CDR3 coding sequence is TGTGCCAGCAGTTTTGATGGCAGGGGCGACCCAAGAGTGGGTGAGCAGTTCTTC.

This clonotype was picked up a small number of times. The V gene is TRBV29-1, the J gene TRBJ1-2; tentatively, D is TRBD1 (6 bases). Trimming removed 7 bases at V and 8 bases at J, with 14 bases between. The CDR3 spans 11 residues. Germline CDR1 reads SQVTM; CDR2 reads ANQGSEA. The CDR3 DNA sequence: TGCAGCGACACAGGGTCGGGGGGCTACACCTTC. It is translated as CSDTGSGGYTF.

Ten or more counts support this clonotype. The rearrangement links TRBV7-9 to TRBJ2-5; 10 bases are shared with TRBD2. After removal of 4 bases from V and 4 bases from J, the junction contained 9 bases not matched to a gene. Looked up from germline, CDR1 is SEHNR and CDR2 is FQNEAQ (reference sequence). This CDR3 is 16 amino acids long. DNA for the CDR3: TGTGCCAGCAGCTCCCTTTTAGCGGGAGGAATAGAGACCCAGTACTTC. As protein: CASSSLLAGGIETQYF.

The chain uses TRBV7-2 and TRBJ1-1, with unresolved D. The V end was cut by 1 base, the J end by 4 bases, with 10 bases between. CDR3 length: 14 amino acids. Germline V lookup: CDR1 SGHTA, CDR2 FQGNSA. The DNA of the CDR3 is TGTGCCAGCAGCTTAGTTTTAGAACTCACTGAAGCTTTCTTT. This translates into CASSLVLELTEAFF.

In this sample, this clonotype turned up a few times. The rearrangement links TRBV12-3 or TRBV12-4 to TRBJ2-5; the match to TRBD1 covers 11 bases. V dropped 6 bases and J dropped 4; count of bases not matched to a gene: 7. The CDR3 sequence is 15 residues long. The CDR3 loop is CASSHWGQGGETQYF. CDR3 DNA: TGTGCCAGCAGCCACTGGGGACAGGGGGGAGAGACCCAGTACTTC.

The table lists this clonotype with a few counts. The chain uses TRBV27 and TRBJ2-7; D is unresolved. The V and J ends lost 4 bases and 2 bases respectively, with 12 bases between them. The germline CDR1 and CDR2 sequences are MNHEY and SMNVEV (reference sequence). The CDR3 has 14 amino acids. The CDR3 protein is CASSSDAQAYEQYF. The CDR3 bases are TGTGCCAGCAGTTCCGACGCCCAGGCCTACGAGCAGTACTTC.

This clonotype came up many times. The V and J genes are TRBV7-2 and TRBJ2-1, with TRBD2 identical over 9 bases. The CDR3 has 17 residues. The V gene end was trimmed by 5 bases and the J gene end by 6 bases; junction bases not matched to a gene: 14. Germline values: CDR1 SGHTA, CDR2 FQGNSA. The CDR3 DNA follows: TGTGCCAGCAGCCCCCCTCCCGGACTAGCGACGCCCAATGAGCAGTTCTTC. This encodes CASSPPPGLATPNEQFF.

This clonotype was found a few times. The V gene is TRBV6-1, the J gene TRBJ1-1; D unclear. CDR1 MNHNS and CDR2 SASEGT come from the germline V gene. Trimming removed 5 bases from V and 6 bases from J, with 34 bases in between. CDR3 length: 20 amino acids. CDR3 protein: CASSQRVKGLQSSSGPEAFF. The CDR3, as DNA: TGTGCCAGCAGTCAAAGGGTAAAAGGACTCCAGTCTTCTTCGGGTCCTGAAGCTTTCTTT.

In this sample, this clonotype turned up many times. V and J are TRBV5-1 and TRBJ2-7; D not resolved. This CDR3 has 15 residues. The V end lost 5 bases, the J end lost 1 base, and 16 bases lay between the germline ends. Germline lookup yields CDR1 SGHRS and CDR2 YFSETQ. The CDR3 is CASSSSSYLSYEQYF. The CDR3 coding sequence is TGCGCCAGCAGTTCATCAAGCTACCTTTCCTACGAGCAGTACTTC.

This clonotype was seen many times. The rearrangement uses TRBV4-3 and TRBJ2-3; a possible D gene is TRBD2 (5 bases). This CDR3 has 15 residues. V dropped 0 bases and J dropped 6 bases, with 13 bases sitting between them. CDR1 and CDR2 (germline): LGHNA, YSLEER. CDR3 in amino acids: CASSQDPLAVDTQYF. In nucleotides, the CDR3 is TGCGCCAGCAGCCAAGATCCGCTAGCAGTTGATACGCAGTATTTT.

About this clonotype: A read error is possible here, since a much larger clone lies one base away. The chain couples TRBV11-2 to TRBJ2-7; D is perhaps TRBD2 (5 bases). V lost 0 bases and J lost 12, with 12 bases in between. The germline V gene encodes CDR1 SGHAT and CDR2 FQNNGV. The CDR3 extends over 12 amino acids. Written as DNA, the CDR3 is TGTGCCAGCAGCTTAGATTTGGAGGTGCCGTACTTC. Translating it yields CASSLDLEVPYF.

This clonotype was seen only a few times. The chain couples TRBV20-1 to TRBJ1-1; D ambiguous. Trimming removed 6 bases from V and 0 bases from J, with 14 bases in between. The CDR3 is 14 residues long. Germline V CDR1 and CDR2: DFQATT, SNEGSKA (reference sequence). CDR3 sequence: CSAQPVGLNTEAFF. CDR3 nucleotides: TGCAGTGCCCAGCCGGTGGGATTGAACACTGAAGCTTTCTTT.

A note on this clonotype: The junction and the germline gene differ at one end; a read error may be behind it. The CDR3 DNA is TGTGCCAGCAGCTCGGGGTCTAGCACAGATACGCTGTATTTT. It yields the protein CASSSGSSTDTLYF. The rearrangement uses TRBV7-9 and TRBJ2-3; a weak D match, TRBD2 (5 bases). The CDR3 totals 14 residues. Germline assignment: CDR1 SEHNR and CDR2 FQNEAQ (reference sequence).

This clonotype showed up many times. This chain links TRBV6-1 with TRBJ2-5; D may be TRBD1 (6 bases). Trimming pared 6 bases from V and 3 bases from J, leaving 14 bases between. This CDR3 is 14 amino acids long. The germline gives CDR1 MNHNS, CDR2 SASEGT. The CDR3 nucleotides are TGTGCCAGCAGCCAAATGGCAGGGGAAGAGACCCAGTACTTC. Encoded protein: CASSQMAGEETQYF.

This rearrangement joins TRBV19 to TRBJ1-4; 7 bases are a match to TRBD1. This CDR3 comprises 15 residues. Trimming cost V 1 base and J 10 bases; bases outside gene matches: 9. Germline CDR1 LNHDA, CDR2 SQIVND (reference sequence). As DNA, the CDR3 is TGTGCCAGTAGTATAGCGGAGACAGGGAGTGGAAAACTGTTTTTT. Its translation: CASSIAETGSGKLFF.

Worth noting for this clonotype: A clone one base away is much larger, so this may be a read error. This chain joins TRBV4-3 and TRBJ2-4, with D possibly TRBD2 on 6 matching bases. V gave up 5 bases and J gave up 1 base, with 15 bases separating them. Germline loops: CDR1 LGHNA, CDR2 YSLEER. This CDR3 comprises 16 residues. Here the CDR3 reads CASSTGGVDAKNIQYF. The CDR3 DNA reads as TGCGCCAGCAGCACCGGCGGGGTTGATGCCAAAAACATTCAGTACTTC.

This chain links TRBV6-1 with TRBJ2-5, with a weak D call TRBD2 (6 bases). Trimming took 4 bases from V and 3 from J, leaving 15 bases between them. Looked up from germline, CDR1 is MNHNS and CDR2 is SASEGT. The CDR3 sequence is 15 residues long. This CDR3 is CASSGGLLWEETQYF. CDR3 sequence (DNA): TGTGCCAGCAGTGGGGGACTCCTGTGGGAAGAGACCCAGTACTTC.

This clonotype has more than one count but fewer than ten. The chain carries TRBV5-6 and TRBJ1-1; the D gene is possibly TRBD1 (6 bases). Germline CDR1 and CDR2: SGHDT and YYEEEE. This CDR3 comprises 15 residues. Trimming removed 0 bases from V and 2 bases from J, with 11 bases in between. The CDR3 bases are TGTGCCAGCAGCTTGGCACAGGGTTATAACACTGAAGCTTTCTTT. Translation: CASSLAQGYNTEAFF.

This clonotype occurred a few times. J is TRBJ1-2 and V is TRBV27, with 9 bases matching TRBD1. CDR1 and CDR2 from the germline V gene are MNHEY and SMNVEV (reference sequence). Trimming at V came to 5 bases and at J to 2 bases, leaving 9 bases not matched to a gene. The CDR3 sequence is 16 residues long. CDR3 in DNA: TGTGCCAGCAGTACCTGGACAGGGGATGGAAACTATGGCTACACCTTC. Amino acids: CASSTWTGDGNYGYTF.

At least ten counts were recorded for this clonotype. This rearrangement joins TRBV7-2 to TRBJ2-7, with 10 bases that match TRBD2. The V segment lost 1 base and the J segment 2 bases; nucleotides outside the gene matches: 5. Germline V gene data show CDR1 as SGHTA and CDR2 as FQGNSA. CDR3 size: 16 residues. The CDR3, as DNA: TGTGCCAGCAGCTTAGGGATTGGGACTAGCGCCTACGAGCAGTACTTC. This translates into CASSLGIGTSAYEQYF. The variable domain in full, completed from reference TRBV7-2 and TRBJ2-7, reads GAGVSQSPSNKVTEKGKDVELRCDPISGHTALYWYRQSLGQGLEFLIYFQGNSAPDKSGLPSDRFSAERTGGSVSTLTIQRTQQEDSAVYLCASSLGIGTSAYEQYFGPGTRLTVT.

The V call is TRBV29-1, the J call TRBJ2-1, with 8 bases aligning to TRBD2. In germline, CDR1 is SQVTM, CDR2 ANQGSEA. The CDR3 totals 14 residues. V lost 3 bases, J lost 2 bases, and 3 bases stayed unmatched. CDR3 sequence: CSVDTSGTYNEQFF. In DNA form, the CDR3 reads TGCAGCGTTGACACTAGCGGTACCTACAATGAGCAGTTCTTC.